The present TCR beta chain was sequenced within a study of blood T cell repertoires in COVID-19. On the study more broadly: T cells, B-cell-depleted T cells, or PBMCs provided the cDNA or gDNA that served as material.

With V trimmed by 6 bases and J by 7 bases, 10 bases remained unmatched. The CDR3 spans 14 residues. The germline CDR1 and CDR2 sequences are LNHDA and SQIVND (reference sequence). Produced via immunoSEQ multiplex PCR; TCRdb's table is partial and in-frame only. Of some 190,000 clones in the sample, approximately 84% were seen once. The sequenced sample consisted of PBMCs or T cells enriched from blood (not recorded which). V and J are TRBV19 and TRBJ2-7, with 9 positions matching TRBD1. This sequence was found in a woman aged 30 to 39 who had recovered from COVID-19. The CDR3, as DNA: TGTGCCAGTAGCATGGGGACAGGGTACGGGGAGCAGTACTTC. Amino acids: CASSMGTGYGEQYF.